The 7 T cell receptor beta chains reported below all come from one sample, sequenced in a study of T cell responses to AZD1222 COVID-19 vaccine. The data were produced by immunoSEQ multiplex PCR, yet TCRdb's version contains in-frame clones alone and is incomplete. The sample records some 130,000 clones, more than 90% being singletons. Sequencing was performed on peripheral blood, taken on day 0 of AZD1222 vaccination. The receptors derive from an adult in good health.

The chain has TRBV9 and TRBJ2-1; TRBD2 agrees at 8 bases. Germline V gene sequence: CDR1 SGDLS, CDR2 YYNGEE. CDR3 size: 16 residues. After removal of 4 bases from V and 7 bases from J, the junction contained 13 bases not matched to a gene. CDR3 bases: TGTGCCAGCAGCCCCCACGGGAGCGGGAGTTCTAATGAGCAGTTCTTC. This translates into CASSPHGSGSSNEQFF.

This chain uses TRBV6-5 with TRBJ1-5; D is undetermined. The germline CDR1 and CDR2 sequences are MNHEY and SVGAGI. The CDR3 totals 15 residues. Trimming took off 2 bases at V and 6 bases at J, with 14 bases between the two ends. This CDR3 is CASSYRYSDGQPQHF. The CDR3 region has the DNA TGTGCCAGCAGTTACAGGTACAGTGACGGTCAGCCCCAGCATTTT.

CDR3 bases: TGTGCCAGCTCACCTGGAGGGAACACCGGGGAGCTGTTTTTT. As protein: CASSPGGNTGELFF. This chain joins TRBV18 and TRBJ2-2, with D tentatively TRBD2 (5 bases). Germline V CDR1 and CDR2: KGHSH, LQKENI. The CDR3 contains 14 residues. V was clipped by 3 bases and J by 1 base, with 6 bases between them.

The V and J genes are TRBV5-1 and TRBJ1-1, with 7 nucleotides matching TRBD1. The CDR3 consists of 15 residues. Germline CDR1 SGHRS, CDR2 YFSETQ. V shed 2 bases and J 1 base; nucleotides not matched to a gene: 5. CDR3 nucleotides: TGCGCCAGCAGCTTCCATCCAGGGGGGAACACTGAAGCTTTCTTT. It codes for CASSFHPGGNTEAFF.

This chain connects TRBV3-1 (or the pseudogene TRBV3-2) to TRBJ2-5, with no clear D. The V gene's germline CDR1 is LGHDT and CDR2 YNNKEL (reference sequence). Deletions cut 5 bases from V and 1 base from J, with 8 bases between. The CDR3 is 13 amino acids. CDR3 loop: CASSSNTQETQYF. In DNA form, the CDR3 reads TGTGCCAGCAGCTCAAATACCCAAGAGACCCAGTACTTC.

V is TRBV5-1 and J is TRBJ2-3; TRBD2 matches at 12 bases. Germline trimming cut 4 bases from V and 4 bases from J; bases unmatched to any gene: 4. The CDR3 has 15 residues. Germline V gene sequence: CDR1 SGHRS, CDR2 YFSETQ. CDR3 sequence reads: CASSLAGGPADTQYF. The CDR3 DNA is TGCGCCAGCAGCCTAGCGGGAGGGCCAGCAGATACGCAGTATTTT. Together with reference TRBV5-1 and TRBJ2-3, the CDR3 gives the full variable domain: KAGVTQTPRYLIKTRGQQVTLSCSPISGHRSVSWYQQTPGQGLQFLFEYFSETQRNKGNFPGRFSGRQFSNSRSEMNVSTLELGDSALYLCASSLAGGPADTQYFGPGTRLTVL.

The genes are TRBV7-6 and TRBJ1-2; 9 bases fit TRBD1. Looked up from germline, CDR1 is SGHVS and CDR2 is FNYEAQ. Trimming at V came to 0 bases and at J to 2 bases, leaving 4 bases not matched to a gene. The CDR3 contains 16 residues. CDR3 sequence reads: CASSLAGQGQNYGYTF. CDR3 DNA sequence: TGTGCCAGCAGCTTAGCGGGACAGGGACAGAACTATGGCTACACCTTC.